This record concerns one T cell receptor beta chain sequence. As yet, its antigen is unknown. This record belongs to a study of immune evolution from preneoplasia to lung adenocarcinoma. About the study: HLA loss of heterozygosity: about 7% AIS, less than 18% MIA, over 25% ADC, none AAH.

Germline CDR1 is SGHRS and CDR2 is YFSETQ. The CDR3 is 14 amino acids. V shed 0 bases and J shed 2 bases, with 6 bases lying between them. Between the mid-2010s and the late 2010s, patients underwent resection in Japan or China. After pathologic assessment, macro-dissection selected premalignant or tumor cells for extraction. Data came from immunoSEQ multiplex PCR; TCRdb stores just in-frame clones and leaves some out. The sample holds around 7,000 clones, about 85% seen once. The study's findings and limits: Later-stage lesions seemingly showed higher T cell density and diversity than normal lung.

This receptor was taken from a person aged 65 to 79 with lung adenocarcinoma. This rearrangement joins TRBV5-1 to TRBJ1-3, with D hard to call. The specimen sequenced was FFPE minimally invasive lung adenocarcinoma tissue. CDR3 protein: CASSLGQTGNTIYF. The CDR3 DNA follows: TGCGCCAGCAGCTTGGGTCAGACTGGAAACACCATATATTTT.